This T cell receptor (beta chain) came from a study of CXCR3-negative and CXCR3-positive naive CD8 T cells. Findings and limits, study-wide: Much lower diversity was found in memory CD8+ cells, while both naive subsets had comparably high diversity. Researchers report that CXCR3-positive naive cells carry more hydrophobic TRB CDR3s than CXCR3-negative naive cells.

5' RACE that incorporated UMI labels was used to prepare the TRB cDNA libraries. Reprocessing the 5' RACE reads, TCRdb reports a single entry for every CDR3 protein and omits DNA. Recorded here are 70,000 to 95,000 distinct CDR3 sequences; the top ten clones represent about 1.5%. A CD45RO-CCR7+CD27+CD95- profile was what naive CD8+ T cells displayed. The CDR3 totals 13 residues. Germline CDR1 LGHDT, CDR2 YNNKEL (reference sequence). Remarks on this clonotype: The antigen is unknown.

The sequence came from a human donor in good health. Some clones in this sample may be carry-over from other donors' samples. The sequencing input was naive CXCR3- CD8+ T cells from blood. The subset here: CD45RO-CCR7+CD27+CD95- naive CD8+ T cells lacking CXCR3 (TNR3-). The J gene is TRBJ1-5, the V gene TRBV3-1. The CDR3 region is CASSQDHQQPQHF. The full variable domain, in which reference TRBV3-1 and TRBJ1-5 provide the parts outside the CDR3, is DTAVSQTPKYLVTQMGNDKSIKCEQNLGHDTMYWYKQDSKKFLKIMFSYNNKELIINETVPNRFSPKSPDKAHLNLHINSLELGDSAVYFCASSQDHQQPQHFGDGTRLSIL.